This T cell receptor beta chain emerged from a study of blood T cell repertoires in COVID-19. Trimming removed 2 bases from V and 1 base from J, with 10 bases in between. Germline loops: CDR1 SGHTS, CDR2 YDEGEE. The CDR3 length is 14 residues. Assay: immunoSEQ multiplex PCR; the TCRdb copy retains only in-frame clones and omits some. The top ten hold 8.3% of the sample, which has tens of thousands of clones, 85% to 90% seen once. What was sequenced was peripheral blood. This sequence joins TRBV5-8 and TRBJ2-7, with D possibly being TRBD1 (6 bases). The source is a man over 45 with active COVID-19. DNA for the CDR3: TGTGCCAGCAGCTTTGGCGGACAGTCCTACGAGCAGTACTTC. The encoded protein is CASSFGGQSYEQYF.